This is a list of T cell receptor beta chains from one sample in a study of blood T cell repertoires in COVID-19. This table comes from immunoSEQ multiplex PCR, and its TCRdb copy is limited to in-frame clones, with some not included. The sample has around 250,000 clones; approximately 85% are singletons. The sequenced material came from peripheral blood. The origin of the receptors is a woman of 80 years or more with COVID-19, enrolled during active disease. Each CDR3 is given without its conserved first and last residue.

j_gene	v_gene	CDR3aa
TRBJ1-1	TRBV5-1	ASSLADGTLNTEAF
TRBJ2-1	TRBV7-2	ASSLYRGQGYNEQF
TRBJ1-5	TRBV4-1	ASSPGYALDRVKQPQH
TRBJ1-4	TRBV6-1	ASSEAWTGMNEKLF
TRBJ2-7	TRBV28	ASSPQRPGEQY
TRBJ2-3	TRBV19	ASSRDRGGDTQY
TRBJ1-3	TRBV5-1	ASSLGTGATNTIY
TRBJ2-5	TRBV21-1	ASSKESGGQETQY
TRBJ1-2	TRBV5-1	ASSWGTTNYGYT
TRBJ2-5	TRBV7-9	ASSPRAGQETQY
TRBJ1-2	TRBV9	ASSEWDRVLYGYT
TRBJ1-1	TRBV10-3	AISDPTGPAF
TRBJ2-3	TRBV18	ASSPTYTSSTDTQY
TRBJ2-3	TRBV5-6	ASSPGLAGGQVTDTQY